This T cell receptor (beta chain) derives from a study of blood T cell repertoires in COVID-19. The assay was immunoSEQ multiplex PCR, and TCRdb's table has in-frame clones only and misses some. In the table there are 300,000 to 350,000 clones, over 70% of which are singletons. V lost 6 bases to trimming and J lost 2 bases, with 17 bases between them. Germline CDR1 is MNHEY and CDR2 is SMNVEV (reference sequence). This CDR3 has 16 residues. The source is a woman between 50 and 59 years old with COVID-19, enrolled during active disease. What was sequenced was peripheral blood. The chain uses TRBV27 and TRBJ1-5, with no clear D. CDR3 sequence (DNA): TGTGCCAGCAGCCCTAGCCGCGGGGTTGGCAATCAGCCCCAGCATTTT. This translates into CASSPSRGVGNQPQHF.